Each of the 28 T cell receptor beta chains below was sequenced from the same sample in a study of blood T cell repertoires in COVID-19. Here immunoSEQ multiplex PCR was the method, and the copy in TCRdb shows in-frame clones only, minus some. The table lists about 300,000 clones, around 85% of them singletons. Sequencing input: PBMCs or T cells enriched from blood (not recorded which). These receptors came from a woman in her fifties or sixties who had recovered from COVID-19.

This sequence joins TRBV4-1 and TRBJ2-1; the D gene is possibly TRBD1 (5 bases). CDR1 MGHRA and CDR2 YSYEKL come from the germline V gene. Deletions cut 1 base from V and 3 bases from J, with 22 bases between. CDR3 length equals 19 residues. The CDR3 nucleotides are TGCGCCAGCAGCCAAGTGAGGTCAGGGATCCGGCTAATCTACAATGAGCAGTTCTTC. This translates into CASSQVRSGIRLIYNEQFF.

The chain employs TRBV3-1 (or the pseudogene TRBV3-2) and TRBJ1-1; 12 bases line up with TRBD1. The J segment lost 5 bases and the V segment lost 5 bases, leaving 18 bases of the junction unmatched. From germline, CDR1 is LGHDT and CDR2 YNNKEL (reference sequence). This CDR3 comprises 19 residues. The DNA for the CDR3 is TGTGCCAGCAGCGGATCTCCGGGACAGGGGGCTTTCCAGAGGACTGAAGCTTTCTTT. As protein: CASSGSPGQGAFQRTEAFF.

The rearrangement joins TRBV10-3 to TRBJ1-5; the D gene is possibly TRBD1 (6 bases). The CDR3 contains 13 residues. Between the trimmed V and J ends, which lost 6 bases and 5 bases, there was a span of 11 bases. Germline values: CDR1 ENHRY, CDR2 SYGVKD. The CDR3 sequence: CAISQDSDQPQHF. In DNA, the CDR3 is TGTGCCATCAGCCAGGACAGCGATCAGCCCCAGCATTTT.

The chain employs TRBV7-2 and TRBJ2-7; D perhaps matches TRBD1 (9 bases). Trimming took off 4 bases at V and 4 bases at J, with 20 bases between the two ends. Germline lookup yields CDR1 SGHTA and CDR2 FQGNSA. The length of the CDR3 is 16 residues. CDR3 region: CASSSGGTGPTYEQYF. The DNA of the CDR3 is TGTGCCAGCAGCTCGGGGGGGACAGGGCCGACGTACGAGCAGTACTTC.

The chain employs TRBV11-3 and TRBJ2-1; the match to TRBD2 covers 8 bases. Unmatched junction bases numbered 6, after V lost 5 bases and J lost 9 bases. Germline V gene lookup returns CDR1 SGHNT and CDR2 YENEEA. This CDR3 spans 13 amino acids. For the CDR3, the DNA is TGTGCCAGCAGCCGGGGGGGCCATAGTGAGCAGTTCTTC. Translation: CASSRGGHSEQFF.

This clone was picked up a small number of times. The rearrangement joins TRBV4-2 to TRBJ1-4, with 7 positions matching TRBD1. Germline V CDR1 and CDR2: LGHNA, YNFKEQ. The CDR3 covers 16 residues. J was trimmed by 3 bases and V by 3 bases; bases with no gene match: 7. The CDR3 region is CASSQHRDSPNEKLFF. CDR3 in DNA: TGTGCCAGCAGCCAGCACCGGGACAGTCCTAATGAAAAACTGTTTTTT.

This chain joins TRBV27 and TRBJ1-6; TRBD1 matches 8 bases. Unmatched junction bases numbered 1, after V lost 1 base and J lost 2 bases. CDR1 and CDR2 from the germline V gene are MNHEY and SMNVEV (reference sequence). CDR3 length equals 16 residues. CDR3 sequence: CASSLLQGAYNSPLHF. In nucleotides, the CDR3 is TGTGCCAGCAGTTTATTACAGGGGGCCTATAATTCACCCCTCCACTTT.

The chain recombines TRBV5-1 with TRBJ2-3; 8 nucleotides align to TRBD2. The CDR3 has 17 amino acids. After removal of 4 bases from V and 0 bases from J, the junction contained 10 bases not matched to a gene. Looked up from germline, CDR1 is SGHRS and CDR2 is YFSETQ. Here the CDR3 DNA reads TGCGCCAGCAGCGGGGGATTGACTAGCGAGAGCACAGATACGCAGTATTTT. It codes for CASSGGLTSESTDTQYF.

This rearrangement joins TRBV5-1 to TRBJ1-1; no definite D call. The CDR3 is 15 amino acids. Trimming removed 0 bases from V and 1 base from J, with 10 bases in between. Per the germline V gene, CDR1 is SGHRS and CDR2 is YFSETQ. The CDR3 loop reads CASSLALERNTEAFF. For the CDR3, the DNA is TGCGCCAGCAGCTTGGCCTTAGAAAGGAACACTGAAGCTTTCTTT.

The chain has TRBV6-6 and TRBJ1-3; D is undetermined. The germline V gene has CDR1 MNHNY and CDR2 SVGAGI (reference sequence). Trimming stripped 4 bases from V and 4 bases from J, with 8 bases between. The CDR3 extends over 13 amino acids. The CDR3 nucleotides read TGTGCCAGCAGTTTGTATCTAGGAAACACCATATATTTT. This gives the protein CASSLYLGNTIYF.

The chain combines TRBV27 with TRBJ2-1, with a tentative D call TRBD2 (5 bases). The CDR3 totals 15 residues. V dropped 2 bases and J dropped 7 bases, with 15 bases sitting between them. CDR1 MNHEY and CDR2 SMNVEV come from the germline V gene (reference sequence). CDR3 region: CASSLGLASINEQFF. The CDR3 DNA reads as TGTGCCAGCAGTTTAGGCCTAGCTAGCATAAATGAGCAGTTCTTC.

The chain joins TRBV9 to TRBJ2-7; the D is unclear. Trimming shortened V by 0 bases and J by 6 bases, and 10 bases separated the two germline ends. Germline assignment: CDR1 SGDLS and CDR2 YYNGEE. This CDR3 is 13 amino acids long. The CDR3 DNA sequence: TGTGCCAGCAGCGTAGATTCGCGTACCGAGCAGTACTTC. Residues: CASSVDSRTEQYF.

This sequence joins TRBV5-1 and TRBJ1-3, with 7 bases identical to TRBD1. The ends lost 6 bases at V and 0 bases at J; junction bases unmatched: 9. Germline V gives CDR1 SGHRS, CDR2 YFSETQ. The CDR3 contains 16 residues. The CDR3, as DNA: TGCGCCAGCACCCTGGGGCCAGGGGGCTCTGGAAACACCATATATTTT. It encodes CASTLGPGGSGNTIYF.

The V and J genes are TRBV4-2 and TRBJ2-3, with D possibly being TRBD1 (6 bases). The germline gives CDR1 LGHNA, CDR2 YNFKEQ. Trimming removed 4 bases at V and 0 bases at J, with 17 bases between. This CDR3 region has 17 residues. CDR3 amino acids: CASSRAPGTISTDTQYF. CDR3 sequence (DNA): TGTGCCAGCAGCCGGGCCCCCGGGACAATAAGCACAGATACGCAGTATTTT.

This clone was detected only a few times. The genes are TRBV7-8 and TRBJ2-1; TRBD2 aligns across 7 bases. Losses at the gene ends were 3 bases for V and 9 bases for J; bases not matched to a gene: 14. The CDR3 is 16 residues long. The germline V gene encodes CDR1 SGHVS and CDR2 FQNEAQ. CDR3 DNA: TGTGCCAGCAGCTTTTTCGCGGGAGAACGGAGGGGTGAGCAGTTCTTC. Its translation is CASSFFAGERRGEQFF.

The V gene is TRBV29-1, the J gene TRBJ1-5; D may be TRBD1 (6 bases). The V gene lost 2 bases and the J gene lost 7 bases, with 12 bases spanning the gap. In germline, CDR1 is SQVTM, CDR2 ANQGSEA. The CDR3 loop spans 13 amino acids. CDR3 region: CSVEHRAGQPQHF. CDR3 nucleotides: TGCAGCGTTGAACACAGGGCCGGGCAGCCCCAGCATTTT.

The chain carries TRBV11-2 and TRBJ1-6, with TRBD1 identical over 9 bases. Per the germline V gene, CDR1 is SGHAT and CDR2 is FQNNGV. The CDR3 has 15 amino acids. V shed 3 bases and J 5 bases; nucleotides not matched to a gene: 2. CDR3 in amino acids: CASSFRDRDNSPLHF. The CDR3 region has the DNA TGTGCCAGCAGCTTCCGGGACAGGGATAATTCACCCCTCCACTTT. Full variable domain (missing parts from reference TRBV11-2 and TRBJ1-6): EAGVAQSPRYKIIEKRQSVAFWCNPISGHATLYWYQQILGQGPKLLIQFQNNGVVDDSQLPKDRFSAERLKGVDSTLKIQPAKLEDSAVYLCASSFRDRDNSPLHFGNGTRLTVT.

V is TRBV19 and J is TRBJ2-1, with TRBD1 as a possible D gene (6 bases). CDR1 and CDR2 from the germline V gene are LNHDA and SQIVND (reference sequence). This CDR3 region has 14 residues. Deletions cut 7 bases from V and 7 bases from J, with 17 bases between. The CDR3 DNA follows: TGTGCCAGTATTGATGTAGGGGGTACGAATGAGCAGTTCTTC. Residues: CASIDVGGTNEQFF.

The CDR3 DNA reads as TGTGCCAGCAGCTACCGAAGGTGGGGGGGCAATCAGCCCCAGCATTTT. Translated, it gives CASSYRRWGGNQPQHF. The genes are TRBV5-6 and TRBJ1-5; D is perhaps TRBD1 (5 bases). CDR3 length: 16 residues. Trimming pared 3 bases from V and 2 bases from J, leaving 15 bases between. The germline CDR1 and CDR2 sequences are SGHDT and YYEEEE.

The chain recombines TRBV7-9 with TRBJ1-4; D may be TRBD1 (6 bases). With 4 bases removed from V and 7 bases from J, the gap between germline ends came to 13 bases. Germline lookup yields CDR1 SEHNR and CDR2 FQNEAQ (reference sequence). The CDR3 sequence is 14 residues long. CDR3 residues: CASSSTGGSEKLFF. CDR3 sequence (DNA): TGTGCCAGCAGCTCGACAGGCGGCAGTGAAAAACTGTTTTTT.

The chain is built from TRBV21-1 and TRBJ2-1; the table's TRBD1 call for D was not verified on the DNA. TRBV21-1 is shown as a pseudogene. The CDR3 consists of 17 residues. CDR3 in amino acids: CASRLTGWINVYNEQFF. In DNA form, the CDR3 reads TGTGCCAGCAGGTTAACAGGGTGGATCAACGTCTACAATGAGCAGTTCTTC.

The chain combines TRBV6-6 with TRBJ2-3; tentative D call: TRBD2 (7 bases). CDR3 length: 14 residues. Germline V lookup: CDR1 MNHNY, CDR2 SVGAGI (reference sequence). V was cut by 6 bases and J by 1 base, with 11 bases left in between. The CDR3 DNA follows: TGTGCCAGCAGAGCCGGGGGGCGCACAGATACGCAGTATTTT. Encoded protein: CASRAGGRTDTQYF.

This chain links TRBV7-2 with TRBJ1-1, with 9 nucleotides matching TRBD1. The CDR3 consists of 13 residues. V was clipped by 0 bases and J by 11 bases; unmatched bases: 4. Germline CDR1 reads SGHTA; CDR2 reads FQGNSA. This CDR3 is CASSLAGQGNAFF. The CDR3 DNA reads as TGTGCCAGCAGCTTAGCGGGACAGGGAAACGCTTTCTTT.

The chain employs TRBV7-8 and TRBJ2-1, with TRBD2 identical over 7 bases. After removal of 3 bases from V and 6 bases from J, the junction contained 8 bases not matched to a gene. This CDR3 has 15 residues. The germline gives CDR1 SGHVS, CDR2 FQNEAQ. CDR3 coding DNA: TGTGCCAGCAGCTTTTGGGGGTCGGGGGGCAATGAGCAGTTCTTC. Protein: CASSFWGSGGNEQFF.

This clone was observed a single time. The chain uses TRBV3-1 (or the pseudogene TRBV3-2) and TRBJ2-3, with a possible D match to TRBD2 (5 bases). V dropped 8 bases and J dropped 7 bases, with 13 bases sitting between them. Looked up from germline, CDR1 is LGHDT and CDR2 is YNNKEL (reference sequence). CDR3 size: 12 residues. Here the CDR3 DNA reads TGTGCCAGCGCCGCGGACTGGAATACGCAGTATTTT. This codes for CASAADWNTQYF.

This chain uses TRBV2 with TRBJ2-2; tentative D call: TRBD1 (6 bases). Germline-derived CDR1 and CDR2 are SNHLY and FYNNEI. V was shortened by 10 bases and J by 1 base, with 10 bases between the two germline ends. The CDR3 sequence is 13 residues long. CDR3 DNA sequence: TGTGCCACCTCGGGACAGAACACCGGGGAGCTGTTTTTT. Residues: CATSGQNTGELFF.

The chain employs TRBV4-1 and TRBJ2-1; 13 bases map to TRBD2. J was trimmed by 0 bases and V by 2 bases; bases with no gene match: 1. Germline CDR1 and CDR2: MGHRA and YSYEKL. This CDR3 comprises 17 residues. The CDR3 sequence is CASSQRTSGSSYNEQFF. The CDR3 coding sequence is TGCGCCAGCAGCCAAAGGACTAGCGGGAGCTCCTACAATGAGCAGTTCTTC.

The V gene is TRBV12-2, the J gene TRBJ1-5; the table's D call, TRBD1, has no DNA check behind it. TRBV12-2 is a known pseudogene. The CDR3 loop spans 18 amino acids. For the CDR3, the DNA is TGTGCAAGTCGCTTTATAGGACAGGGGATTAACCGTAATCAGCCCCAGCATTTT. Translated: CASRFIGQGINRNQPQHF.